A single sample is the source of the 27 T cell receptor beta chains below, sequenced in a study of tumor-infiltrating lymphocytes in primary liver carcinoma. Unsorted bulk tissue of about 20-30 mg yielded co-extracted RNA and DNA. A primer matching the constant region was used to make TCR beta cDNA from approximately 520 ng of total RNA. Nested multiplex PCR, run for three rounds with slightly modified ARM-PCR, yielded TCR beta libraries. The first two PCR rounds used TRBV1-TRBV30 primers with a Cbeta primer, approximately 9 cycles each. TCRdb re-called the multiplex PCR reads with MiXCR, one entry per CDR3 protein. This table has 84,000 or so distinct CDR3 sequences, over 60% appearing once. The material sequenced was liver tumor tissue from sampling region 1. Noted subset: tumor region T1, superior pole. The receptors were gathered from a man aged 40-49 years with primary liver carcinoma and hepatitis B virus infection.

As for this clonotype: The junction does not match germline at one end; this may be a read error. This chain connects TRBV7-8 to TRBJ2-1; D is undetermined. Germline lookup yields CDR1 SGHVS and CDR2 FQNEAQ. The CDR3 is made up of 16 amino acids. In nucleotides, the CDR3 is TGTGTCACCCTGCGAAGCCCGTCCTCTTCCTACAGTGAGCAGTTCTTC. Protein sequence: CVTLRSPSSSYSEQFF. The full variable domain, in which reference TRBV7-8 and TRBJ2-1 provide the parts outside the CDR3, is GAGVSQSPRYKVAKRGQDVALRCDPISGHVSLFWYQQALGQGPEFLTYFQNEAQLDKSGLPSDRFFAERPEGSVSTLKIQRTQQEDSAVYLCVTLRSPSSSYSEQFFGPGTRLTVL.

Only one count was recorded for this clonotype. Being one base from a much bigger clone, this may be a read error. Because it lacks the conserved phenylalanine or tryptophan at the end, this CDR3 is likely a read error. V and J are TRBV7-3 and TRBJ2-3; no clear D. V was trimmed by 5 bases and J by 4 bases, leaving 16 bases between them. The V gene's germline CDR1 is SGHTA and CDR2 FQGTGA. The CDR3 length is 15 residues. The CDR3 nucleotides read TGTGCCAGCAGCCTTCTAGGGCGCCAGGCAGATACGCAGTATTCT. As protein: CASSLLGRQADTQYS.

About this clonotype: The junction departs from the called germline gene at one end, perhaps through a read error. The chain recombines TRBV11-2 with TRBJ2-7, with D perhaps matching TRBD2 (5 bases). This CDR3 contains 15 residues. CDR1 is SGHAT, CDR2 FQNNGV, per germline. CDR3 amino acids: CAGSLDRGQSYEHYF. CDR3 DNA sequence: TGTGCCGGCAGCTTAGATCGAGGGCAGAGCTACGAGCACTACTTC. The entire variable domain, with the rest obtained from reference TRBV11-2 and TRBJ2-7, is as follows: EAGVAQSPRYKIIEKRQSVAFWCNPISGHATLYWYQQILGQGPKLLIQFQNNGVVDDSQLPKDRFSAERLKGVDSTLKIQPAKLEDSAVYLCAGSLDRGQSYEHYFGPGTRLTVT.

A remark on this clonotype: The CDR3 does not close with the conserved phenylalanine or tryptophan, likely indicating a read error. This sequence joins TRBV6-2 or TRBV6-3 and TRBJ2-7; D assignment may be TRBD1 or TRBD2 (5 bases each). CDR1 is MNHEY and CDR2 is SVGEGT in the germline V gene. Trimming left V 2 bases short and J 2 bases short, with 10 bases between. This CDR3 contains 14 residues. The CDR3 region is CASSYGDGPYEQYS. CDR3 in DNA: TGTGCCAGCAGTTACGGGGACGGACCCTACGAGCAGTACTCC.

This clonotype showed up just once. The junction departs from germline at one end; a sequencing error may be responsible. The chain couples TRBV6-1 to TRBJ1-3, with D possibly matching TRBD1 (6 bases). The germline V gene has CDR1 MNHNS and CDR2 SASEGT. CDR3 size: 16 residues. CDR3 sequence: CPSSQRRTDTGDTIYF. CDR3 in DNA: TGTCCCAGCAGCCAAAGAAGGACAGACACTGGAGACACCATATATTTT.

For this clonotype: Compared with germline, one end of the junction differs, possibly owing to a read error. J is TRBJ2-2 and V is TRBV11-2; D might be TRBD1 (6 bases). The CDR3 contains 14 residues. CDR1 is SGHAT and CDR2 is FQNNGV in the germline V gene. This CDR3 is CTSSLNWDTGKLFF. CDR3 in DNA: TGTACCAGCAGCTTAAATTGGGACACCGGGAAGCTGTTTTTT.

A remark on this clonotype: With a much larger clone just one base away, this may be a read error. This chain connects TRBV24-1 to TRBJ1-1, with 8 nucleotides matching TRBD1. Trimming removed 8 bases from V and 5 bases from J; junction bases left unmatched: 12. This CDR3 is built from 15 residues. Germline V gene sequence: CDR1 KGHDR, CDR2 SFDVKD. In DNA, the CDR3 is TGTGCCACCAATGACCCTGACAGGGGAGAGACTGAAGCTTTCTTT. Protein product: CATNDPDRGETEAFF.

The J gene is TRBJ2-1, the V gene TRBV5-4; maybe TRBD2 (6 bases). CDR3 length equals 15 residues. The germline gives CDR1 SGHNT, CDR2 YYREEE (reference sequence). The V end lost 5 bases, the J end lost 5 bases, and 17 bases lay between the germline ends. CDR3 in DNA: TGTGCCAGCAGTCCCTCGGGAGCTCTCCACAATGAGCAGTTCTTC. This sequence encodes CASSPSGALHNEQFF.

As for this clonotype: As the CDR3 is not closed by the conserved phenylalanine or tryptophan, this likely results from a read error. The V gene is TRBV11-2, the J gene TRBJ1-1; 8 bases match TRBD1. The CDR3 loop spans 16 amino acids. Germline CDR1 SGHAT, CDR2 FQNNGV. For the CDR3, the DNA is TGTTCCAGCAGTCATACGATTCTGGGACAGGACACTGAAGCTTTCTCT. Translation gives CSSSHTILGQDTEAFS.

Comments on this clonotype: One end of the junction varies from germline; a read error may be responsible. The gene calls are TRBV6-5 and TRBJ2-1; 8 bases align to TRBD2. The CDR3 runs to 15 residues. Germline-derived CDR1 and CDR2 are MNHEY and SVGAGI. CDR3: CASGYSGREANEQFF. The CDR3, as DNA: TGTGCCAGCGGTTACTCGGGGCGGGAGGCCAATGAGCAGTTCTTC.

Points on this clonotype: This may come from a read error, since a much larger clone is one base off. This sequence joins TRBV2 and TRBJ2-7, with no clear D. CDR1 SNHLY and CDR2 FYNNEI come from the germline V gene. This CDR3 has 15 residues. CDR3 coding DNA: TGTGCCAGCTTGGTCGAGGTAGTGGGCTCCTACGAGAAGTACTTC. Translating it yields CASLVEVVGSYEKYF.

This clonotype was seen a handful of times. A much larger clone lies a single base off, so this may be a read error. As DNA, the CDR3 is TGTGCCAGCACTAAGGGGGCCACTGGAGCTTTCTTT. Protein: CASTKGATGAFF. The rearrangement uses TRBV12-3 or TRBV12-4 and TRBJ1-1, with 7 bases identical to TRBD1. The CDR3 contains 12 residues.

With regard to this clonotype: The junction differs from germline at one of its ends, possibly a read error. CDR3: CASSQGRSGGTGTQYF. CDR3 DNA sequence: TGTGCTAGCAGCCAGGGCCGGTCAGGGGGGACAGGTACACAGTATTTT. The genes are TRBV11-2 and TRBJ2-3, with TRBD1 identical over 8 bases. Germline assignment: CDR1 SGHAT and CDR2 FQNNGV. CDR3 length: 16 amino acids.

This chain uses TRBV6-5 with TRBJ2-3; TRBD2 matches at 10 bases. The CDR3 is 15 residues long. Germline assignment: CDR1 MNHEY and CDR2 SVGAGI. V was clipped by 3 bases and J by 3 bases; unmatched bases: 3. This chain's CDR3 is CASSYLAGDTDTQYF. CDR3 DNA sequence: TGTGCCAGCAGTTATCTAGCGGGAGATACAGATACGCAGTATTTT.

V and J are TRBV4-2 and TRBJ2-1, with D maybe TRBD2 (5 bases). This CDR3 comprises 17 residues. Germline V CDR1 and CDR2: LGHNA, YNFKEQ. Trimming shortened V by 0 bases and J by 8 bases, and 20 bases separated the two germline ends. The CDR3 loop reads CASSQDLALVGEDEQFF. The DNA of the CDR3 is TGTGCCAGCAGCCAAGATCTTGCACTAGTGGGAGAGGATGAGCAGTTCTTC.

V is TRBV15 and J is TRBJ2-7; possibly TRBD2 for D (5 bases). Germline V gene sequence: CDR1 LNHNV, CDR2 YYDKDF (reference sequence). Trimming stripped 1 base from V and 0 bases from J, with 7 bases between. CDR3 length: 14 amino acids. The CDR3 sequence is CATSRGRDSYEQYF. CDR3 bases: TGTGCCACCAGCAGAGGACGGGACTCCTACGAGCAGTACTTC. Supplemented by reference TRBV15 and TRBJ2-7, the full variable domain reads DAMVIQNPRYQVTQFGKPVTLSCSQTLNHNVMYWYQQKSSQAPKLLFHYYDKDFNNEADTPDNFQSRRPNTSFCFLDIRSPGLGDTAMYLCATSRGRDSYEQYFGPGTRLTVT.

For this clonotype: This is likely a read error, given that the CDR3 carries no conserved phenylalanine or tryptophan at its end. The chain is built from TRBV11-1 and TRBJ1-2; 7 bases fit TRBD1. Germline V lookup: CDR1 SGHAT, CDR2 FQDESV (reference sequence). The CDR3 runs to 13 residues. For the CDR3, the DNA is TGTACCAGCAGCTCGGGACAGTATTATGGTTACACCCTC. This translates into CTSSSGQYYGYTL.

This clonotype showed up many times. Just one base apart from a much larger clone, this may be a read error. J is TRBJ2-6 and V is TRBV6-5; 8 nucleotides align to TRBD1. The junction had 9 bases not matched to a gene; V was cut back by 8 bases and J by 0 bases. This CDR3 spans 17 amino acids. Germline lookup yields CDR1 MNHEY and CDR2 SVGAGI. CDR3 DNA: TGTGCCAGCGGATTAGGACAGGGATCCTCTGGGGCCAACGTCCTGACTTTC. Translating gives CASGLGQGSSGANVLTF.

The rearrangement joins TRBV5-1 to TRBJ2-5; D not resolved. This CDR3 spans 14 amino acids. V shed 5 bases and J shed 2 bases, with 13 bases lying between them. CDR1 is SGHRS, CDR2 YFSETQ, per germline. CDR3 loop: CASRGLAGQETQYF. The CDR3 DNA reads TGCGCCAGCAGGGGCTTGGCAGGACAAGAGACCCAGTACTTC.

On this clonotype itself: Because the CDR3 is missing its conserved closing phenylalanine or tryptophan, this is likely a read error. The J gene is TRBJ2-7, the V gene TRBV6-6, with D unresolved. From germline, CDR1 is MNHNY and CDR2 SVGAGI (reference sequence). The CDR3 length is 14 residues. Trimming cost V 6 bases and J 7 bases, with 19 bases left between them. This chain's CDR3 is CASRPMTQAREQYH. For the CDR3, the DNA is TGTGCCAGCAGACCTATGACCCAGGCCCGGGAGCAGTACCAC.

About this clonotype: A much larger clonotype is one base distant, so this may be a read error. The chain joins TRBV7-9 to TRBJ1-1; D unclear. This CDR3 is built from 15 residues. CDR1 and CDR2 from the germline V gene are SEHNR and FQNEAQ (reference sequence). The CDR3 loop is CASSSPRGENTEALF. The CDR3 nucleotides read TGTGCCAGCAGCTCCCCCCGAGGAGAGAACACTGAAGCTTTATTT.

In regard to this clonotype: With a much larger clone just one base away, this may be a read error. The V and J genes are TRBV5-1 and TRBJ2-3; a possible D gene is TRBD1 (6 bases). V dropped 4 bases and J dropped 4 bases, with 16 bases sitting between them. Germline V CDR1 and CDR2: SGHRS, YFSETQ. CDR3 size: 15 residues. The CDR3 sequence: CASSSTGTWPDTQYF. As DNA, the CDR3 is TGCGCCAGCAGCAGTACCGGGACATGGCCAGATACGCAGTATTTT.

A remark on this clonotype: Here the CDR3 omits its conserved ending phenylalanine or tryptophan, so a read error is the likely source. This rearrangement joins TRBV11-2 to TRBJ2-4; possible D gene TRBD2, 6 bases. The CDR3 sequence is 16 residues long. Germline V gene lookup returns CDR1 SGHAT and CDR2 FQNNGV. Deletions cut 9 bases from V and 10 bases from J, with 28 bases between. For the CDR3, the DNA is TGTGCCAGGAGTCAGAATGTAAGGGGCGCGGGAAAGATTCAGTACCTC. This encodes CARSQNVRGAGKIQYL.

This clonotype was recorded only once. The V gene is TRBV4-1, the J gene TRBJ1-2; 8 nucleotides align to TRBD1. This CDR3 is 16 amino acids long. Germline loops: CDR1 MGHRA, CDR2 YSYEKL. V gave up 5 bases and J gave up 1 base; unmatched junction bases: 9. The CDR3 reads CASSFERTGNNYGYTF. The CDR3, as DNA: TGCGCCAGCAGCTTTGAGAGGACAGGGAATAACTATGGCTACACCTTC.

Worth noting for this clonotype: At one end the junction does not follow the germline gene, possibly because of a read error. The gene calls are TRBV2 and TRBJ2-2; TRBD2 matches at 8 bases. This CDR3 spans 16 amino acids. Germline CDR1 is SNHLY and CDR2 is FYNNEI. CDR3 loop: CASMASGYRHTGELFF. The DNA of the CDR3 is TGTGCCAGCATGGCTAGCGGGTACCGCCACACCGGGGAGCTGTTTTTC.

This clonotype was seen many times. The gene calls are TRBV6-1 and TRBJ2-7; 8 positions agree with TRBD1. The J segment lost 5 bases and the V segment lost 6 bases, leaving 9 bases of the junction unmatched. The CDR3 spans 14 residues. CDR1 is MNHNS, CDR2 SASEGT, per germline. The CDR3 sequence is CASRLQGAGDEQYF. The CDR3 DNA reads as TGTGCCAGCAGACTTCAGGGGGCAGGTGACGAGCAGTACTTC.

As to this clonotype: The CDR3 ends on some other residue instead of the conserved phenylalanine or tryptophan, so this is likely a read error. The CDR3 nucleotides read TGCAGCGTTGAAGTTCCCAAGGGCGCTGACGACACTGAAGCTTTCATT. Translating gives CSVEVPKGADDTEAFI. V is TRBV29-1 and J is TRBJ1-1; D is ambiguous. The CDR3 loop spans 16 amino acids. Per germline, CDR1 SQVTM and CDR2 ANQGSEA. Trimming took 1 base from V and 3 from J, leaving 18 bases between them.